This T cell receptor beta chain stems from a study of T-cell reconstitution after alpha-beta-depleted transplantation in children. Findings and caveats of the study: It was newly produced T cells that mostly accounted for T-cell counts and diversity one year after transplant. The origin of high day-60 TCRbeta diversity in some patients lay in surviving recipient T cells and thymic progenitors. Alpha-beta T cells about two months after transplant reportedly derived from several hundred expanded graft clones.

TCRbeta library construction was performed incorporating unique molecular identifiers. Via MiXCR, TCRdb re-called the PCR reads, giving one row per CDR3 protein. The sample contains roughly 300,000 distinct CDR3 sequences, around 10% of which appear only once. J was trimmed by 2 bases and V by 7 bases; bases with no gene match: 3. This CDR3 has 13 amino acids. Germline CDR1 SGHRS, CDR2 YFSETQ. This clonotype was found many times. Its antigen is undetermined. This specimen was peripheral blood, taken 180 days after TCRalphabeta/CD19-depleted stem cell transplant. The chain joins TRBV5-1 to TRBJ2-1, with TRBD2 matching 7 bases. The sequence was obtained from a male patient aged 2-10 years who had a stem cell transplant for chronic granulomatous disease, so the T cells may come from the graft donor. The chain's CDR3 is CASGEGTYNEQFF. CDR3 sequence (DNA): TGCGCCAGCGGGGAGGGGACCTACAATGAGCAGTTCTTC.